This T cell receptor beta chain was sequenced for a study of T-cell reconstitution after alpha-beta-depleted transplantation in children. The TCRbeta library was prepared with unique molecular identifiers. TCRdb re-derived calls from the PCR reads in MiXCR, one entry per CDR3 protein. Here the sample spans about 610,000 distinct CDR3 sequences, over 9.5% being singletons. This CDR3 has 11 amino acids. The germline V gene has CDR1 SQVTM and CDR2 ANQGSEA. V lost 7 bases to trimming and J lost 8 bases; unmatched junction nucleotides: 4. Sequencing used PBMCs from the stem cell graft donor, obtained from the stem cell graft. This chain joins TRBV29-1 and TRBJ1-2, with TRBD1 identical over 10 bases. This clonotype was sampled from a human donor who donated a stem cell graft to a child with acute myeloid leukemia. In DNA, the CDR3 is TGCAGCGCCGGGACAGGGGAGGGCTACACCTTC. This codes for CSAGTGEGYTF.